The sequence of this T cell receptor (beta chain) was determined in a study of spatial heterogeneity in lung cancer. Study-level background: Sequence detection consistently recorded a greater number of beta-chain than alpha-chain sequences. Points from the study as a whole: At resection, ubiquitous expanded tumor TCRs appeared in blood more than at follow-up.

Time point given: sample taken at primary tumor resection. Whole RNA obtained from tumor, nontumor lung or frozen PBMC underwent sequencing without sorting. This clonotype was seen at least ten times. Its antigen remains unidentified. Germline V gene sequence: CDR1 MDHEN, CDR2 SYDVKM. Trimming removed 8 bases at V and 9 bases at J, with 17 bases between. The CDR3 runs to 13 residues. The presence of a unique molecular identifier marked each TCR cDNA molecule. TCRdb fed the 5' RACE reads into MiXCR, producing one record per CDR3 protein. The sample holds about 52,000 distinct CDR3 sequences, under 7.5% seen once.

The chain uses TRBV28 and TRBJ2-4; D possibly corresponds to TRBD1 (6 bases). The receptor's source is a female donor with early-stage non-small cell lung cancer. Sequencing used PBMCs, obtained at surgery. CDR3 residues: CASGQSFRGIQYF. CDR3 nucleotide sequence: TGTGCCAGCGGTCAGAGCTTCAGGGGCATTCAGTACTTC.